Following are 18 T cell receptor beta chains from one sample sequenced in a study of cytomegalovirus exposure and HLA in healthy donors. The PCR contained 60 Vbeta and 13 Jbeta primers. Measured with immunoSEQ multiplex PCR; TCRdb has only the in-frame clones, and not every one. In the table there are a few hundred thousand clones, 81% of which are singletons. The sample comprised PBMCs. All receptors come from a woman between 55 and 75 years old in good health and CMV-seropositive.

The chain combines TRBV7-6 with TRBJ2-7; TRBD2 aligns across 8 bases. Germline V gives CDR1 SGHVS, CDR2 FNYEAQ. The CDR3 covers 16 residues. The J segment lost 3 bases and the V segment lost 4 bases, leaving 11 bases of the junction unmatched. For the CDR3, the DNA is TGTGCCAGCAGCTCACACCAAGCGGGAGTCGGCTACGAGCAGTACTTC. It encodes CASSSHQAGVGYEQYF.

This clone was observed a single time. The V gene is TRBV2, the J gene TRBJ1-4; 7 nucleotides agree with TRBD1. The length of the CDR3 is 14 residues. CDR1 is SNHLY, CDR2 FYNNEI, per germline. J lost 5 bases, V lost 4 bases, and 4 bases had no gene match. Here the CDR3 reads CASSGTGRNEKLFF. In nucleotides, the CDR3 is TGTGCCAGCAGTGGGACAGGACGAAATGAAAAACTGTTTTTT. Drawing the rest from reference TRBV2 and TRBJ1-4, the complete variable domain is EPEVTQTPSHQVTQMGQEVILRCVPISNHLYFYWYRQILGQKVEFLVSFYNNEISEKSEIFDDQFSVERPDGSNFTLKIRSTKLEDSAMYFCASSGTGRNEKLFFGSGTQLSVL.

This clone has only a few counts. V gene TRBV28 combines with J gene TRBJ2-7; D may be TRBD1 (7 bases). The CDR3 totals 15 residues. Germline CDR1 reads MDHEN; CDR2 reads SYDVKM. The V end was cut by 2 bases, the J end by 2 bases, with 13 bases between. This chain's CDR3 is CASSLHSGGPYEQYF. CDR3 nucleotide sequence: TGTGCCAGCAGTTTACATTCAGGGGGGCCCTACGAGCAGTACTTC.

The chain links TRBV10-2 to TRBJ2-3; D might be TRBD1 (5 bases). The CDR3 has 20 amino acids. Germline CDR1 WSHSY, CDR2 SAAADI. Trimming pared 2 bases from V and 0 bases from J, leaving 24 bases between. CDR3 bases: TGCGCCAGCAGTGAGCCGCCGCTTTCCCTAAGGGGCCCCAGCACAGATACGCAGTATTTT. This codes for CASSEPPLSLRGPSTDTQYF.

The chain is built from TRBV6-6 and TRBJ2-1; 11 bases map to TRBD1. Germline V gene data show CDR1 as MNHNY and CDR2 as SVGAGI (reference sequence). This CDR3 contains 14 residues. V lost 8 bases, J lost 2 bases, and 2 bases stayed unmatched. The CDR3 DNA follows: TGTGCCAGCCGGGACAGGGGGACCTACAATGAGCAGTTCTTC. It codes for CASRDRGTYNEQFF.

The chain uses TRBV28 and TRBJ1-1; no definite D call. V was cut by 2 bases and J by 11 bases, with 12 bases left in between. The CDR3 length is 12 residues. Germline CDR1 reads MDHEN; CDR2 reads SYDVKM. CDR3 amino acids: CASSLGSWAAFF. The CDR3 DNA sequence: TGTGCCAGCAGTTTAGGGTCCTGGGCCGCTTTCTTT.

CDR3 sequence (DNA): TGCGCCAGCAGCTTGGCGGGGGACGTCTCTGGGGCCAACGTCCTGACTTTC. Translating it yields CASSLAGDVSGANVLTF. The chain employs TRBV5-1 and TRBJ2-6; D may be TRBD2 (6 bases). The CDR3 is made up of 17 amino acids. CDR1 is SGHRS, CDR2 YFSETQ, per germline. V was clipped by 0 bases and J by 0 bases, with 10 bases between them. Full variable domain (outside the CDR3, taken from reference TRBV5-1 and TRBJ2-6): KAGVTQTPRYLIKTRGQQVTLSCSPISGHRSVSWYQQTPGQGLQFLFEYFSETQRNKGNFPGRFSGRQFSNSRSEMNVSTLELGDSALYLCASSLAGDVSGANVLTFGAGSRLTVL.

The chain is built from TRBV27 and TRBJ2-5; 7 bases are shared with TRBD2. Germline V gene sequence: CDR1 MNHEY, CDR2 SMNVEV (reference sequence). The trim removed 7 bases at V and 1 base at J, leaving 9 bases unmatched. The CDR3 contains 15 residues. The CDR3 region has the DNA TGTGCCAGCAAGTTTGGCGGGAGTCTCCAAGAGACCCAGTACTTC. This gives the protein CASKFGGSLQETQYF.

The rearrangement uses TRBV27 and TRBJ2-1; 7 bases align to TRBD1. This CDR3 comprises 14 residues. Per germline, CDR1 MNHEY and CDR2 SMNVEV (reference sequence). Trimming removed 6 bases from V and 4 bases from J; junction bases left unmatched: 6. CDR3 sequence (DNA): TGTGCCAGCAGAACCGGGACAGTTTACAATGAGCAGTTCTTC. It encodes CASRTGTVYNEQFF.

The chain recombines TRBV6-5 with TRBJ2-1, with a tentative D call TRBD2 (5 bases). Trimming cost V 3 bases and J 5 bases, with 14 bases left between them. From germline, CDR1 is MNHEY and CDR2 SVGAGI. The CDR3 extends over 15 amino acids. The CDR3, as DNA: TGTGCCAGCAGTTATACCCTATGGGGAGACAATGAGCAGTTCTTC. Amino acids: CASSYTLWGDNEQFF.

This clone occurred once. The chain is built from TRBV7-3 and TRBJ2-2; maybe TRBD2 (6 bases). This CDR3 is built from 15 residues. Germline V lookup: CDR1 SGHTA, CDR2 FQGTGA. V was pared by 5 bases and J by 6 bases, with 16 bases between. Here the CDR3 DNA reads TGTGCCAGCAGCCCTCAGACTAGTGGGGCCGGGGAGCTGTTTTTT. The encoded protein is CASSPQTSGAGELFF.

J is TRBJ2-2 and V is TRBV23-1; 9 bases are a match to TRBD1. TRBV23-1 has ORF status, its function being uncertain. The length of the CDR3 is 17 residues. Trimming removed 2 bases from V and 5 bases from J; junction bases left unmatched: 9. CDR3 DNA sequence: TGCGCCAGCAGTCAACTCCGGGACAGGGAGCGTACCGGGGAGCTGTTTTTT. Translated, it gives CASSQLRDRERTGELFF.

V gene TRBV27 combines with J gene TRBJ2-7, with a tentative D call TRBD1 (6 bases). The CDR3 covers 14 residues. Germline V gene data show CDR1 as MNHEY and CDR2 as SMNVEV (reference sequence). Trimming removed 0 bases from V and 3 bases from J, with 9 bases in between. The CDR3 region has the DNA TGTGCCAGCAGTTTATCGGGACAACTCTACGAGCAGTACTTC. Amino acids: CASSLSGQLYEQYF.

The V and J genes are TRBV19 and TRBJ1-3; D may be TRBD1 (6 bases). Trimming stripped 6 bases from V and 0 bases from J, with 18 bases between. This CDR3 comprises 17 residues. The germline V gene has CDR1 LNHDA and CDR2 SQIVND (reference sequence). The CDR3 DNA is TGTGCCAGTAGCCCCTCGCGACAGGCCATCTCTGGAAACACCATATATTTT. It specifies CASSPSRQAISGNTIYF.

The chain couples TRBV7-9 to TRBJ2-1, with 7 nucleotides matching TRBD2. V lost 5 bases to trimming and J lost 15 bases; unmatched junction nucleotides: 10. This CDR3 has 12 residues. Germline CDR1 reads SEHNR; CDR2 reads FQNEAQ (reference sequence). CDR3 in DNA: TGTGCCAGCAGCCCAGAAGCGGGACTCCCGTTCTTC. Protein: CASSPEAGLPFF.

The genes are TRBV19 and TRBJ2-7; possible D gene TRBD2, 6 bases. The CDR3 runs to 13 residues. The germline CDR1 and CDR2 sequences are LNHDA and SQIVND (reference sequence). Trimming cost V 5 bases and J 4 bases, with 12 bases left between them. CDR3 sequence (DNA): TGTGCCAGTAGTCCCCCGGGAGTATACGAGCAGTACTTC. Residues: CASSPPGVYEQYF.

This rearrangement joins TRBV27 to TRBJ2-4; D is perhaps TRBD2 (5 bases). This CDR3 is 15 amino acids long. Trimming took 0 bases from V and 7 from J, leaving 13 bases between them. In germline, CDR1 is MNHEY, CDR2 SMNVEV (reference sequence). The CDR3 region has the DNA TGTGCCAGCAGTTTATCCCCTGGACTGGGGAACATTCAGTACTTC. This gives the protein CASSLSPGLGNIQYF.

The CDR3 protein is CASSRDIGETQYF. The CDR3 region has the DNA TGTGCCAGCAGCCGGGACATTGGGGAGACCCAGTACTTC. This chain links TRBV2 with TRBJ2-5, with D possibly matching TRBD1 (6 bases). Germline CDR1 and CDR2: SNHLY and FYNNEI. V was clipped by 6 bases and J by 5 bases, with 13 bases between them. The CDR3 contains 13 residues. Supplemented by reference TRBV2 and TRBJ2-5, the full variable domain reads EPEVTQTPSHQVTQMGQEVILRCVPISNHLYFYWYRQILGQKVEFLVSFYNNEISEKSEIFDDQFSVERPDGSNFTLKIRSTKLEDSAMYFCASSRDIGETQYFGPGTRLLVL.